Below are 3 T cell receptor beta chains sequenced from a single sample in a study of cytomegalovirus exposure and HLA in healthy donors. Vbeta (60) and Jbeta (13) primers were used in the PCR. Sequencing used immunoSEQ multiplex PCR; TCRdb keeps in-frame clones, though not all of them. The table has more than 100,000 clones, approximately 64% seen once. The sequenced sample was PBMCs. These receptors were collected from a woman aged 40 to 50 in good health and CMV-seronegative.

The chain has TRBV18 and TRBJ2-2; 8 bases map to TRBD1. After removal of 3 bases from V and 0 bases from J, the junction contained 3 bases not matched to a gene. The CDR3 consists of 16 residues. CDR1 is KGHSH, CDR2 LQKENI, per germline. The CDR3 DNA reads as TGTGCCAGCTCACCCTGGACAGGGTCGAACACCGGGGAGCTGTTTTTT. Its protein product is CASSPWTGSNTGELFF.

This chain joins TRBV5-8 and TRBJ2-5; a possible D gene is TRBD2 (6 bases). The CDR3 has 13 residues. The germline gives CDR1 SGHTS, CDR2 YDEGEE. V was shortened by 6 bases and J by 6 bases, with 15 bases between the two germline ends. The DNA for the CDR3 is TGTGCCAGCACCGGGGGTAGAGGGCAGACCCAGTACTTC. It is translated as CASTGGRGQTQYF. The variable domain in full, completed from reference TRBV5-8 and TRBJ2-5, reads EAGVTQSPTHLIKTRGQQATLRCSPISGHTSVYWYQQALGLGLQFLLWYDEGEERNRGNFPPRFSGRQFPNYSSELNVNALELEDSALYLCASTGGRGQTQYFGPGTRLLVL.

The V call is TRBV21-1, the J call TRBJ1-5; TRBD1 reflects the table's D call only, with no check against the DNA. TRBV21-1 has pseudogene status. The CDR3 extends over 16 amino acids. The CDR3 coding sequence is TGTGCCAGCCGCGCACTAAACAGGGGACTTCATCAGCCCCAGCATTTT. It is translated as CASRALNRGLHQPQHF.